These 27 T cell receptor beta chains share one sample of origin, sequenced in a study of human T cells and chemical hapten exposure. Time point reported: patch test 1, 2 weeks after DPC sensitization. The treatment here: therapeutic diphenylcyclopropenone sensitization with weekly scalp DPC. From the RACE reads, TCRdb called clonotypes with MiXCR, one entry per CDR3 protein. The table includes about 49,000 distinct CDR3 sequences, around 9.3% detected once. The source was whole blood, collected in connection with sensitization to the hapten diphenylcyclopropenone (DPC). All receptors derive from a woman in her forties or fifties with alopecia areata. Some clones in this sample may be carry-over from other donors' samples.

This clonotype has ten or more counts. This chain joins TRBV29-1 and TRBJ1-5; unclear D gene. The V end was cut by 6 bases, the J end by 5 bases, with 11 bases between. Germline V gene data show CDR1 as SQVTM and CDR2 as ANQGSEA. This CDR3 has 12 amino acids. CDR3 sequence (DNA): TGCAGCGTCGGGAGTACCGATCAGCCCCAGCATTTT. Residues: CSVGSTDQPQHF.

There are a few counts of this clonotype. This rearrangement joins TRBV29-1 to TRBJ2-1; 8 bases agree with TRBD1. V was pared by 6 bases and J by 2 bases, with 9 bases of the junction left unmatched. Per germline, CDR1 SQVTM and CDR2 ANQGSEA. This CDR3 is 15 amino acids long. CDR3 sequence reads: CSVKTGTGPYNEQFF. The CDR3 nucleotides are TGCAGCGTAAAAACCGGGACAGGACCCTACAATGAGCAGTTCTTC.

This clonotype was seen only a few times. The chain has TRBV5-1 and TRBJ2-2, with 7 bases identical to TRBD2. Germline trimming cut 5 bases from V and 0 bases from J; bases unmatched to any gene: 16. CDR1 and CDR2 (germline): SGHRS, YFSETQ. CDR3 length: 19 residues. Here the CDR3 reads CASRRLAAIRFANTGELFF. DNA for the CDR3: TGCGCCAGCAGACGGCTAGCGGCCATACGATTCGCGAACACCGGGGAGCTGTTTTTT.

This clonotype was found many times. The chain couples TRBV24-1 to TRBJ2-1; TRBD2 aligns across 9 bases. The germline V gene encodes CDR1 KGHDR and CDR2 SFDVKD. The CDR3 extends over 16 amino acids. Trimming at V came to 3 bases and at J to 2 bases, leaving 4 bases not matched to a gene. CDR3 in amino acids: CATSDSSGRAYNEQFF. CDR3 nucleotide sequence: TGTGCCACCAGTGATAGTAGCGGGAGAGCCTACAATGAGCAGTTCTTC.

In its sample, this clonotype was seen a few times. The chain combines TRBV5-1 with TRBJ2-7; 8 bases align to TRBD2. V dropped 1 base and J dropped 4; count of bases not matched to a gene: 7. Germline values: CDR1 SGHRS, CDR2 YFSETQ. The CDR3 covers 15 residues. CDR3: CASSLLAGGRYEQYF. As DNA, the CDR3 is TGCGCCAGCAGCTTGCTCGCGGGAGGACGGTACGAGCAGTACTTC.

The J gene is TRBJ2-1, the V gene TRBV5-4, with a possible D match to TRBD2 (6 bases). Between the trimmed V and J ends, which lost 4 bases and 10 bases, there was a span of 12 bases. Germline V gene data show CDR1 as SGHNT and CDR2 as YYREEE (reference sequence). The CDR3 covers 12 residues. For the CDR3, the DNA is TGTGCCAGCAGCCTTCAGGGAGGCGAGCAGTTCTTC. This gives the protein CASSLQGGEQFF.

This clonotype has at least ten counts. The chain uses TRBV29-1 and TRBJ2-1; perhaps TRBD2 as D (5 bases). Per germline, CDR1 SQVTM and CDR2 ANQGSEA. The CDR3 is 13 residues long. V dropped 3 bases and J dropped 7 bases, with 13 bases sitting between them. The CDR3 spells CSVEDQRRNEQFF. CDR3 bases: TGCAGCGTTGAGGACCAGAGGAGGAATGAGCAGTTCTTC.

The rearrangement joins TRBV10-3 to TRBJ1-1, with TRBD1 matching 7 bases. V gave up 6 bases and J gave up 4 bases; unmatched junction bases: 8. Germline V gene lookup returns CDR1 ENHRY and CDR2 SYGVKD. CDR3 length: 14 residues. The CDR3 sequence: CAISGQGDVTEAFF. The CDR3 region has the DNA TGTGCCATCAGCGGTCAGGGGGATGTCACTGAAGCTTTCTTT.

This clonotype was detected ten times or more. V usage is TRBV20-1 and J usage is TRBJ2-1; the match to TRBD2 covers 8 bases. The CDR3 sequence is 16 residues long. From germline, CDR1 is DFQATT and CDR2 SNEGSKA (reference sequence). J gave up 3 bases and V 5 bases, and 12 bases lay outside the gene matches. CDR3 coding DNA: TGCAGTGCTTCCCCCGGTGGGACTAGTGGCTACAATGAGCAGTTCTTC. Its translation: CSASPGGTSGYNEQFF.

This chain connects TRBV7-9 to TRBJ1-6; D not resolved. This CDR3 region has 12 residues. CDR1 and CDR2 from the germline V gene are SEHNR and FQNEAQ (reference sequence). V lost 2 bases to trimming and J lost 5 bases, with 1 base between them. CDR3 protein: CASSLNNSPLHF. CDR3 in DNA: TGTGCCAGCAGCTTAAATAATTCACCCCTCCACTTT. Based on the CDR3 plus reference TRBV7-9 and TRBJ1-6, the full variable domain is DTGVSQNPRHKITKRGQNVTFRCDPISEHNRLYWYRQTLGQGPEFLTYFQNEAQLEKSRLLSDRFSAERPKGSFSTLEIQRTEQGDSAMYLCASSLNNSPLHFGNGTRLTVT.

Ten or more counts support this clonotype. CDR3: CASSAISGRARTGELFF. CDR3 bases: TGTGCCAGCAGTGCAATTAGCGGGAGGGCCCGCACCGGGGAGCTGTTTTTT. V usage is TRBV6-1 and J usage is TRBJ2-2, with 11 positions matching TRBD2. V shed 4 bases and J 4 bases; nucleotides not matched to a gene: 8. Germline V gene lookup returns CDR1 MNHNS and CDR2 SASEGT. The CDR3 length is 17 residues.

This clonotype was seen many times. The chain combines TRBV12-3 or TRBV12-4 with TRBJ1-5; D unresolved. Trimming removed 6 bases from V and 4 bases from J, with 4 bases in between. CDR3 size: 11 residues. The CDR3 DNA reads TGTGCCAGCAGCCCTAATCAGCCCCAGCATTTT. Translation: CASSPNQPQHF.

This clonotype occurred many times. The V gene is TRBV6-2 or TRBV6-3, the J gene TRBJ2-3; D possibly uses TRBD1 or TRBD2 (6 bases each). Trimming removed 7 bases at V and 0 bases at J, with 17 bases between. Germline V lookup: CDR1 MNHEY, CDR2 SVGEGT. The CDR3 extends over 16 amino acids. In DNA form, the CDR3 reads TGTGCCAGCAAAGAATGGGGGGCTCCCAGCACAGATACGCAGTATTTT. Translation: CASKEWGAPSTDTQYF.

This clonotype was observed at least ten times. V is TRBV20-1 and J is TRBJ2-1, with 8 nucleotides matching TRBD2. Germline CDR1 DFQATT, CDR2 SNEGSKA (reference sequence). The ends lost 3 bases at V and 9 bases at J; junction bases unmatched: 7. CDR3 size: 13 residues. The CDR3 bases are TGCAGTGCTAGGCGAGCGGGAGATGTTGAGCAGTTCTTC. Protein: CSARRAGDVEQFF.

The sample holds many counts of this clonotype. V usage is TRBV14 and J usage is TRBJ2-5; no definite D call. The ends were cut back, 2 bases at V and 2 bases at J, with 9 bases in the middle. The CDR3 has 14 residues. Germline values: CDR1 SGHDN, CDR2 FVKESK. The CDR3 is CASSQNKVQETQYF. CDR3 coding DNA: TGTGCCAGCAGCCAAAATAAGGTTCAAGAGACCCAGTACTTC.

This clonotype came up many times. The rearrangement links TRBV5-1 to TRBJ2-7; D uncertain. This CDR3 has 12 amino acids. Trimming took 4 bases from V and 3 from J, leaving 8 bases between them. Germline V CDR1 and CDR2: SGHRS, YFSETQ. CDR3 sequence: CASSQDRYEQYF. The CDR3 DNA is TGCGCCAGCAGCCAGGACCGCTACGAGCAGTACTTC.

Only a few counts were recorded for this clonotype. This chain links TRBV19 with TRBJ1-5; D gene unclear. This CDR3 region has 14 residues. Per germline, CDR1 LNHDA and CDR2 SQIVND (reference sequence). Trimming left V 6 bases short and J 5 bases short, with 14 bases between. The CDR3 region has the DNA TGTGCCAGTAGAAGAATAGGAGTAGATCAGCCCCAGCATTTT. This translates into CASRRIGVDQPQHF.

This clonotype has only a few counts. The chain is built from TRBV20-1 and TRBJ2-7, with 9 bases identical to TRBD2. This CDR3 comprises 13 residues. J was trimmed by 2 bases and V by 6 bases; bases with no gene match: 5. CDR1 DFQATT and CDR2 SNEGSKA come from the germline V gene (reference sequence). The CDR3 loop reads CSASGRRAYEQYF. CDR3 DNA sequence: TGCAGTGCCAGCGGGAGGAGGGCCTACGAGCAGTACTTC.

This clonotype was detected many times. This chain connects TRBV27 to TRBJ1-5, with D perhaps TRBD1 (5 bases). Germline assignment: CDR1 MNHEY and CDR2 SMNVEV (reference sequence). The ends were cut back, 6 bases at V and 2 bases at J, with 11 bases in the middle. The CDR3 is 14 residues long. CDR3 in DNA: TGTGCCAGCAGGGCAACGGGGGGCAATCAGCCCCAGCATTTT. It is translated as CASRATGGNQPQHF.

The rearrangement uses TRBV11-2 and TRBJ1-1; TRBD1 might be the D (5 bases). The CDR3 sequence is 13 residues long. Germline V gives CDR1 SGHAT, CDR2 FQNNGV. V lost 1 base and J lost 7, with 10 bases in between. CDR3 sequence (DNA): TGTGCCAGCAGCTTAGTCGAAAGGGGTGAAGCTTTCTTT. It is translated as CASSLVERGEAFF.

This clonotype occurred many times. The V and J genes are TRBV28 and TRBJ1-1; 7 bases agree with TRBD1. The length of the CDR3 is 14 residues. CDR1 MDHEN and CDR2 SYDVKM come from the germline V gene. Unmatched junction bases numbered 5, after V lost 6 bases and J lost 1 base. The CDR3 region is CASRPGGSNTEAFF. CDR3 nucleotides: TGTGCCAGCAGACCAGGGGGTTCGAACACTGAAGCTTTCTTT.

The V and J genes are TRBV7-2 and TRBJ2-5; 7 bases agree with TRBD1. Germline V gene data show CDR1 as SGHTA and CDR2 as FQGNSA. The CDR3 extends over 13 amino acids. The trim removed 4 bases at V and 2 bases at J, leaving 1 base unmatched. The CDR3 loop reads CASSWGQQETQYF. The CDR3 nucleotides read TGTGCCAGCAGCTGGGGACAGCAAGAGACCCAGTACTTC.

This clonotype was recorded at least ten times. V and J are TRBV2 and TRBJ2-3; 7 positions match TRBD1. Per the germline V gene, CDR1 is SNHLY and CDR2 is FYNNEI. The ends lost 6 bases at V and 5 bases at J; junction bases unmatched: 5. This CDR3 region has 13 residues. The CDR3 region is CASRGTEQDTQYF. Here the CDR3 DNA reads TGTGCCAGCAGAGGGACAGAGCAAGATACGCAGTATTTT.

This clonotype was observed many times. The chain joins TRBV28 to TRBJ2-7, with TRBD1 matching over 12 bases. CDR3 length equals 15 residues. V was clipped by 6 bases and J by 5 bases; unmatched bases: 8. In germline, CDR1 is MDHEN, CDR2 SYDVKM. CDR3 amino acids: CASSPAGTGGNEQYF. CDR3 nucleotide sequence: TGTGCCAGCAGCCCAGCCGGGACAGGGGGCAACGAGCAGTACTTC.

The table lists this clonotype with many counts. This sequence joins TRBV27 and TRBJ2-2; D ambiguous. The CDR3 has 12 amino acids. Germline CDR1 and CDR2: MNHEY and SMNVEV (reference sequence). Trimming left V 5 bases short and J 3 bases short, with 4 bases between. The CDR3 spells CASSPHTGELFF. The CDR3 nucleotides read TGTGCCAGCAGTCCCCACACCGGGGAGCTGTTTTTT.

Only a few counts were recorded for this clonotype. V gene TRBV18 combines with J gene TRBJ1-2; maybe TRBD1 (5 bases). Germline-derived CDR1 and CDR2 are KGHSH and LQKENI. Trimming took off 2 bases at V and 3 bases at J, with 13 bases between the two ends. The CDR3 totals 15 residues. CDR3 sequence (DNA): TGTGCCAGCTCACCAACGGCAGGGTTCGACTATGGCTACACCTTC. This translates into CASSPTAGFDYGYTF. Supplemented by reference TRBV18 and TRBJ1-2, the full variable domain reads NAGVMQNPRHLVRRRGQEARLRCSPMKGHSHVYWYRQLPEEGLKFMVYLQKENIIDESGMPKERFSAEFPKEGPSILRIQQVVRGDSAAYFCASSPTAGFDYGYTFGSGTRLTVV.

This clonotype was recorded many times. J is TRBJ2-5 and V is TRBV20-1; a weak D match, TRBD2 (6 bases). V was pared by 7 bases and J by 0 bases, with 9 bases between. The CDR3 has 12 residues. Germline CDR1 and CDR2: DFQATT and SNEGSKA (reference sequence). In DNA form, the CDR3 reads TGCAGTGTTTCGGGGGACCAAGAGACCCAGTACTTC. This gives the protein CSVSGDQETQYF.